The 17 T cell receptor beta chains below were found in one sample sequenced in a study of blood T cell repertoires in COVID-19. Clones were sequenced by immunoSEQ multiplex PCR, and TCRdb holds only the in-frame ones, with some missing. The data show 150,000 to 200,000 clones, with around 88% seen just once and 3.5% to 5% held by the top ten. Sequenced sample: peripheral blood. These receptors came from a woman between 25 and 40 years old with acute or convalescent COVID-19.

The V call is TRBV10-1, the J call TRBJ2-7, with a possible D match to TRBD1 (5 bases). CDR1 is WNHNN, CDR2 SYGVQD, per germline (reference sequence). The CDR3 runs to 14 residues. V was trimmed by 0 bases and J by 5 bases, leaving 11 bases between them. The CDR3, as DNA: TGCGCCAGCAGTGAGTCGTGGGGCCACGACGAGCAGTACTTC. Translating it yields CASSESWGHDEQYF.

This CDR3 is CASRFYSGTYEQYF. CDR3 nucleotides: TGTGCCAGCAGATTCTATAGCGGGACCTACGAGCAGTACTTC. The chain recombines TRBV2 with TRBJ2-7, with TRBD2 identical over 8 bases. The CDR3 has 14 residues. V gave up 6 bases and J gave up 2 bases; unmatched junction bases: 6. The V gene's germline CDR1 is SNHLY and CDR2 FYNNEI.

The chain joins TRBV5-5 to TRBJ2-2, with TRBD2 matching 7 bases. CDR3 length: 17 residues. V dropped 4 bases and J dropped 6; count of bases not matched to a gene: 15. Germline V CDR1 and CDR2: SGHKS, YYEKEE (reference sequence). This chain's CDR3 is CASSGVHGGRAPGELFF. The CDR3 DNA follows: TGTGCCAGCAGCGGGGTACATGGGGGGAGGGCCCCCGGGGAGCTGTTTTTT.

The chain has TRBV2 and TRBJ1-3, with D possibly TRBD1 on 6 matching bases. Per the germline V gene, CDR1 is SNHLY and CDR2 is FYNNEI. CDR3 size: 13 residues. Between the trimmed V and J ends, which lost 6 bases and 4 bases, there was a span of 10 bases. The CDR3 nucleotides are TGTGCCAGCAGCAGACAGGTGGGAAACACCATATATTTT. Translation: CASSRQVGNTIYF. Supplemented by reference TRBV2 and TRBJ1-3, the full variable domain reads EPEVTQTPSHQVTQMGQEVILRCVPISNHLYFYWYRQILGQKVEFLVSFYNNEISEKSEIFDDQFSVERPDGSNFTLKIRSTKLEDSAMYFCASSRQVGNTIYFGEGSWLTVV.

This clone was recorded a few times. The V and J genes are TRBV7-9 and TRBJ1-2, with 9 positions matching TRBD1. Germline trimming cut 7 bases from V and 6 bases from J; bases unmatched to any gene: 3. Germline V gene data show CDR1 as SEHNR and CDR2 as FQNEAQ (reference sequence). CDR3 length equals 12 residues. The CDR3 here is CASTRQGDGYTF. The CDR3 DNA follows: TGTGCCAGCACCAGACAGGGGGATGGCTACACCTTC.

As DNA, the CDR3 is TGTGCCAGCAGTTCCTTCCGACAGGGGGCCCGTCAGCCCCAGCATTTT. Residues: CASSSFRQGARQPQHF. The chain employs TRBV28 and TRBJ1-5; 10 bases map to TRBD1. V lost 4 bases and J lost 6; bases outside the gene matches: 9. The CDR3 is made up of 16 amino acids. Germline loops: CDR1 MDHEN, CDR2 SYDVKM.

This chain connects TRBV18 to TRBJ1-5, with TRBD1 matching over 9 bases. CDR1 and CDR2 from the germline V gene are KGHSH and LQKENI. V gave up 8 bases and J gave up 6 bases; unmatched junction bases: 5. CDR3 length: 13 amino acids. CDR3 DNA sequence: TGTGCCAGCCAGGGACAGGGCGGTCAGCCCCAGCATTTT. Translating it yields CASQGQGGQPQHF.

The CDR3 DNA reads TGTGCCAGCGGGAGCTCCTACGAGCAGTACTTC. Translating it yields CASGSSYEQYF. The chain combines TRBV27 with TRBJ2-7, with D possibly being TRBD2 (5 bases). Germline V gives CDR1 MNHEY, CDR2 SMNVEV (reference sequence). The CDR3 totals 11 residues. Trimming cost V 8 bases and J 0 bases, with 5 bases left between them.

This chain connects TRBV28 to TRBJ2-7; TRBD2 is a possible D gene (5 bases). This CDR3 is 11 amino acids long. V shed 10 bases and J shed 3 bases, with 10 bases lying between them. Per the germline V gene, CDR1 is MDHEN and CDR2 is SYDVKM. CDR3 nucleotides: TGTGCCACTAGCATTAACTACGAGCAGTACTTC. Amino acid sequence: CATSINYEQYF.

The rearrangement uses TRBV28 and TRBJ2-2; no clear D. CDR1 and CDR2 (germline): MDHEN, SYDVKM. With 5 bases removed from V and 6 bases from J, the gap between germline ends came to 16 bases. There are 15 residues in the CDR3. This CDR3 is CASSPPTSWAGELFF. The CDR3 DNA is TGTGCCAGCAGTCCACCGACTTCTTGGGCCGGGGAGCTGTTTTTT.

The chain has TRBV7-9 and TRBJ1-2; no clear D gene. Germline V lookup: CDR1 SEHNR, CDR2 FQNEAQ (reference sequence). Trimming left V 1 base short and J 9 bases short, with 6 bases between. The CDR3 is 11 residues long. The CDR3 nucleotides are TGTGCCAGCAGCTTAGGACTAAGCTACACCTTC. Translating gives CASSLGLSYTF.

This clone was detected once. V and J are TRBV30 and TRBJ2-3; tentatively, D is TRBD2 (6 bases). The V gene lost 3 bases and the J gene lost 3 bases, with 13 bases spanning the gap. The CDR3 length is 14 residues. Germline CDR1 and CDR2: GTSNPN and SVGIG (reference sequence). CDR3: CAWRERLVTDTQYF. Here the CDR3 DNA reads TGTGCCTGGAGGGAGAGACTAGTGACAGATACGCAGTATTTT.

This chain connects TRBV29-1 to TRBJ2-3, with TRBD1 as a possible D gene (6 bases). The CDR3 is 12 amino acids. V was cut by 6 bases and J by 4 bases, with 11 bases left in between. Per the germline V gene, CDR1 is SQVTM and CDR2 is ANQGSEA. The CDR3 sequence: CSVGAEADTQYF. The CDR3 coding sequence is TGCAGCGTGGGGGCAGAGGCAGATACGCAGTATTTT.

This clone is a singleton in its sample. The rearrangement joins TRBV30 to TRBJ1-1, with a possible D match to TRBD1 (5 bases). CDR1 is GTSNPN and CDR2 is SVGIG in the germline V gene (reference sequence). Trimming stripped 3 bases from V and 2 bases from J, with 10 bases between. CDR3 length: 13 residues. DNA for the CDR3: TGTGCCTGGAGCGCTAGGACAAACACTGAAGCTTTCTTT. Its translation is CAWSARTNTEAFF.

This clone was observed a handful of times. The chain uses TRBV5-1 and TRBJ2-1; 7 nucleotides agree with TRBD1. This CDR3 has 15 residues. The V gene's germline CDR1 is SGHRS and CDR2 YFSETQ. Trimming at V came to 1 base and at J to 8 bases, leaving 9 bases not matched to a gene. The CDR3 is CASSLMAGGSDEQFF. The CDR3 DNA sequence: TGCGCCAGCAGCTTGATGGCAGGGGGTTCGGATGAGCAGTTCTTC.

The chain employs TRBV9 and TRBJ2-1; D ambiguous. The germline V gene has CDR1 SGDLS and CDR2 YYNGEE. Between the trimmed V and J ends, which lost 4 bases and 9 bases, there was a span of 17 bases. The CDR3 is 14 amino acids. CDR3 in amino acids: CASSSPRSVGEQFF. DNA of the CDR3: TGTGCCAGCAGCTCCCCTAGAAGTGTCGGTGAGCAGTTCTTC.

The chain uses TRBV28 and TRBJ1-4, with TRBD1 matching 7 bases. Trimming took 10 bases from V and 11 from J; bases not matched to a gene: 7. The CDR3 length is 11 residues. The germline V gene encodes CDR1 MDHEN and CDR2 SYDVKM. The CDR3 nucleotides read TGTGCCATCCAGGGGGATGCCAAACTGTTTTTT. This encodes CAIQGDAKLFF.